A single T cell receptor (beta chain) is shown here with its context. The sample comes from a study of cytomegalovirus exposure and HLA in healthy donors. PCR employed 60 Vbeta and 13 Jbeta primers. Clones were sequenced by immunoSEQ multiplex PCR, and TCRdb holds only the in-frame ones, with some missing. The sample includes about 120,000 clones, 79% of them seen just once. This CDR3 comprises 11 residues. Per germline, CDR1 MNHEY and CDR2 SMNVEV (reference sequence). The germline V and J ends were trimmed by 6 bases and 7 bases, with 10 bases remaining between them. This TCR was sampled from a man under 40 in good health and CMV-seropositive. V gene TRBV27 combines with J gene TRBJ2-7, with D tentatively TRBD1 (6 bases). Sample: PBMCs. This CDR3 is CASRGGWEQYF. In DNA form, the CDR3 reads TGTGCCAGCAGAGGGGGTTGGGAGCAGTACTTC.